These T cell receptor beta chains were read from a single sample in a study of Graves' ophthalmopathy and Graves' hyperthyroidism. TCRdb re-called the multiplex PCR reads through MiXCR, storing one row per CDR3 protein. The sample has roughly 1.1 million distinct CDR3 sequences; 35% to 45% are singletons. The material sequenced was peripheral blood or thyroid tissue (not recorded which). Source of these receptors: an adult man with Graves' hyperthyroidism. The CDR3 runs from the conserved cysteine through the conserved F or W. Each record gives: V gene, D gene, J gene, clone size, CDR3 protein, CDR3 DNA. The D gene is left open where the match is weak. Clone size is shown for a subset of rows, as once, few, many or a class of expanded clone.

TRBV5-1	TRBD1	TRBJ1-1	many	CASSLGGAGTEAFF	TGTGCCAGCAGTCTAGGGGGCGCGGGCACTGAAGCTTTCTTT
TRBV7-9	NA	TRBJ1-1	NA	CASNSPGIGLTEAFF	TGTGCCAGCAACTCACCGGGAATAGGATTGACTGAAGCTTTCTTT
TRBV28	NA	TRBJ1-1	NA	CASSLERTAVEAFF	TGTGCCAGCAGTTTAGAGCGGACAGCAGTAGAAGCTTTCTTT
TRBV3-1	NA	TRBJ2-5	many	CASSQELSATQYF	TGTGCCAGCAGCCAAGAATTGTCGGCCACCCAGTACTTC
TRBV12-3/TRBV12-4	NA	TRBJ1-1	many	CATKQGSWDTEAFF	TGTGCCACCAAACAGGGTTCTTGGGACACTGAAGCTTTCTTT
TRBV19	NA	TRBJ2-7	many	CASSSGISYEQYF	TGTGCCAGTAGTTCAGGGATCTCCTACGAGCAGTACTTC
TRBV7-8	TRBD1	TRBJ2-2	many	CASRRDRTGTGELFF	TGTGCCAGCAGGCGGGACAGGACGGGCACCGGGGAGCTGTTTTTT
TRBV5-4	TRBD2	TRBJ2-7	NA	CASSPRALAGVDEQYF	TGTGCCAGCAGCCCGCGAGCTCTAGCGGGAGTAGACGAGCAGTACTTC
TRBV29-1	NA	TRBJ1-1	NA	CSVETGTEAFF	TGCAGCGTTGAGACAGGTACCGAAGCTTTCTTT
TRBV29-1	NA	TRBJ1-1	few	CSVDNRVSTEAFF	TGCAGCGTTGATAACAGGGTCAGCACTGAAGCTTTCTTT
TRBV15	NA	TRBJ2-7	NA	CATSSEYDTSQKDEQYF	TGTGCCACCAGCAGCGAATATGACACTTCCCAGAAGGACGAGCAGTACTTC
TRBV4-3	NA	TRBJ2-2	NA	CASSQDYAGELFF	TGCGCCAGCAGCCAAGACTACGCCGGGGAGCTGTTTTTT
TRBV20-1	NA	TRBJ2-3	NA	CSALNNRVSTDTQYF	TGCAGTGCCCTAAATAACAGGGTTAGCACAGATACGCAGTATTTT
TRBV5-1	TRBD2	TRBJ2-2	NA	CASSLSAGGTGELFF	TGCGCCAGCAGCTTGAGCGCGGGGGGAACCGGGGAGCTGTTTTTT
TRBV5-1	NA	TRBJ1-4	NA	CASSSWTDTTNEKLFF	TGCGCCAGCAGCTCATGGACAGACACAACTAATGAAAAACTGTTTTTT
TRBV6-1	TRBD1	TRBJ2-6	many	CASSEQGAAGANVLTF	TGTGCCAGCAGTGAACAGGGGGCGGCTGGGGCCAACGTCCTGACTTTC
TRBV2	NA	TRBJ1-6	NA	CASSDFGYENSPLHF	TGTGCCAGCAGTGATTTTGGTTACGAAAATTCACCCCTCCACTTT
TRBV20-1	NA	TRBJ2-2	NA	CGARHPLELGNTGELFF	TGCGGTGCTAGACACCCCCTGGAGTTGGGGAACACCGGGGAGCTGTTTTTT
TRBV20-1	NA	TRBJ2-7	NA	CSAVAAASQPQQYF	TGCAGTGCTGTCGCCGCCGCCAGTCAGCCCCAGCAGTACTTC
TRBV6-4	NA	TRBJ1-4	few	CASRGTVVNEKLFF	TGTGCCAGCAGGGGGACGGTCGTTAATGAAAAACTGTTTTTT
TRBV11-2	NA	TRBJ1-6	NA	CASSTPGLRNSPLHF	TGTGCCAGCAGCACGCCGGGTCTGAGGAATTCACCCCTCCACTTT
TRBV12-3/TRBV12-4	NA	TRBJ2-2	NA	CASSPPPTAGELFF	TGTGCCAGCAGTCCCCCCCCAACCGCAGGGGAGCTGTTTTTT
TRBV15	TRBD1	TRBJ1-2	NA	CATSTGQGAVGYTF	TGTGCCACCAGCACCGGACAGGGGGCTGTTGGCTACACCTTC
TRBV29-1	TRBD1	TRBJ1-2	many	CSVGTGGEWGGYTF	TGCAGCGTTGGGACAGGGGGCGAGTGGGGTGGCTACACCTTC
TRBV11-2	NA	TRBJ2-6	NA	CASSQSGGSGANVLTF	TGTGCCAGCAGCCAGAGTGGTGGATCGGGGGCCAACGTCCTGACTTTC
TRBV29-1	NA	TRBJ1-1	NA	CSVEVGGGVAGERAFF	TGCAGCGTTGAAGTGGGGGGAGGGGTTGCCGGTGAGAGGGCTTTCTTT
TRBV20-1	TRBD2	TRBJ2-7	few	CSASETSGRVYEQYF	TGCAGTGCTAGTGAAACTAGCGGGAGAGTCTACGAGCAGTACTTC
TRBV10-1	TRBD1	TRBJ1-1	NA	CASQDRGPNTEAFF	TGCGCCAGCCAGGACAGGGGGCCGAACACTGAAGCTTTCTTT
TRBV12-3/TRBV12-4	NA	TRBJ1-2	many	CASSPGPNGYTF	TGTGCCAGCAGCCCCGGGCCAAACGGCTACACCTTC
TRBV12-3/TRBV12-4	NA	TRBJ2-2	few	CASSGAASVGTGELFF	TGTGCCAGCTCAGGTGCGGCTAGCGTAGGGACCGGGGAGCTGTTTTTT
TRBV6-5	NA	TRBJ1-5	many	CASSRYRTQDQPQHF	TGTGCCAGCAGTCGTTACCGGACACAGGATCAGCCCCAGCATTTT
TRBV7-2	TRBD1	TRBJ1-3	NA	CASSSRQGAVGNTIYF	TGTGCCAGCAGTTCAAGACAGGGGGCTGTTGGAAACACCATATATTTT
TRBV10-3	NA	TRBJ1-4	NA	CAISDSRGEKLFF	TGTGCCATCAGTGACAGTCGAGGGGAAAAACTGTTTTTT
TRBV20-1	TRBD1	TRBJ2-1	few	CSYRGLSYNEQFF	TGCAGTTACAGGGGGCTCTCCTACAATGAGCAGTTCTTC
TRBV7-6	TRBD2	TRBJ2-5	many	CASSLVAGGGGETQYF	TGTGCCAGCAGCTTAGTTGCGGGAGGAGGGGGAGAGACCCAGTACTTC
TRBV12-3/TRBV12-4	TRBD2	TRBJ2-7	many	CASTSGLAGREQYF	TGTGCCAGCACCTCGGGACTAGCGGGAAGGGAGCAGTACTTC
TRBV25-1	NA	TRBJ2-7	many	CASSGRIYEQYF	TGTGCCAGCAGTGGACGGATCTACGAGCAGTACTTC
TRBV20-1	NA	TRBJ1-1	NA	CSARQGVSTEAFF	TGCAGTGCTAGACAGGGTGTGAGCACTGAAGCTTTCTTT
TRBV6-2/TRBV6-3	NA	TRBJ1-1	NA	CASSAVRGDTEAFF	TGTGCCAGCAGTGCCGTGAGAGGTGACACTGAAGCTTTCTTT
TRBV11-2	TRBD2	TRBJ2-7	many	CASSPPRTSGRREQYF	TGTGCCAGCAGCCCCCCTCGGACTAGCGGGAGAAGGGAGCAGTACTTC
TRBV7-9	NA	TRBJ1-1	many	CASSSSRLNTEAFF	TGTGCCAGCAGCTCCTCCCGGTTGAACACTGAAGCTTTCTTT
TRBV9	NA	TRBJ1-2	NA	CASAGAAEGRDYGYTF	TGTGCCAGCGCCGGGGCAGCGGAAGGGCGGGACTATGGCTACACCTTC
TRBV6-5	NA	TRBJ2-7	many	CASSPRGAYEQYF	TGTGCCAGCAGCCCTAGGGGGGCCTACGAGCAGTACTTC
TRBV4-1	TRBD1	TRBJ2-7	few	CASSPLWTGDYEQYF	TGCGCCAGCAGCCCCCTCTGGACAGGGGACTACGAGCAGTACTTC
TRBV29-1	TRBD2	TRBJ2-7	NA	CSAGTGTSGSSEQYF	TGCAGCGCGGGGACAGGGACTAGCGGGAGTAGTGAGCAGTACTTC
TRBV29-1	NA	TRBJ1-1	NA	CSVYLDSEAFF	TGCAGCGTTTACTTAGACTCTGAAGCTTTCTTT
TRBV20-1	TRBD2	TRBJ2-7	few	CSASDVGGTYPDEQYF	TGCAGTGCTAGCGACGTGGGGGGGACCTATCCCGACGAGCAGTACTTC
TRBV5-8	NA	TRBJ1-4	few	CASTLAGKTNEKLFF	TGTGCCAGCACCCTGGCTGGGAAAACTAATGAAAAACTGTTTTTT
TRBV19	TRBD2	TRBJ2-5	NA	CASSRGGYPQETQYF	TGTGCCAGTAGTAGGGGGGGGTACCCACAAGAGACCCAGTACTTC
TRBV9	TRBD2	TRBJ2-6	NA	CASSQDVSSGTTGANVLTF	TGCGCCAGCAGCCAAGATGTGTCTAGCGGTACCACTGGGGCCAACGTCCTGACTTTC
TRBV19	NA	TRBJ2-2	NA	CASSIVYTGELFF	TGTGCCAGTAGTATAGTGTACACCGGGGAGCTGTTTTTT